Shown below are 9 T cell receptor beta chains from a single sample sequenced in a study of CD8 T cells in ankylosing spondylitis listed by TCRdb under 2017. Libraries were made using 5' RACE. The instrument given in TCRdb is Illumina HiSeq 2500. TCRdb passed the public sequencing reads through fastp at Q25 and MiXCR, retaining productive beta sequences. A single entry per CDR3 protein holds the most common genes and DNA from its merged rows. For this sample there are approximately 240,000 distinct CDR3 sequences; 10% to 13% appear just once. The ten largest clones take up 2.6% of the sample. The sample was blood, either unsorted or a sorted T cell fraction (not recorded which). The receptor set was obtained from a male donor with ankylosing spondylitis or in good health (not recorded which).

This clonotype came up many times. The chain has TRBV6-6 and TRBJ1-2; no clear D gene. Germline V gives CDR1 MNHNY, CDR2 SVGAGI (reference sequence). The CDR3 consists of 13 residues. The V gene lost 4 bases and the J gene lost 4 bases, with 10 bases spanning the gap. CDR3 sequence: CASSSGRSYGYTF. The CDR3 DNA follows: TGTGCCAGCAGTTCGGGCCGGAGCTATGGCTACACCTTC.

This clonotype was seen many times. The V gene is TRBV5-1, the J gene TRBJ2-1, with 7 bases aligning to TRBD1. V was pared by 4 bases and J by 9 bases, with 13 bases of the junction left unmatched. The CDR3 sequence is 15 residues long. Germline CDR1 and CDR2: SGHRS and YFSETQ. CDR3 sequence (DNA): TGCGCCAGCAGCCCATCAAGAACAGGGGCTGGTGAGCAGTTCTTC. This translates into CASSPSRTGAGEQFF.

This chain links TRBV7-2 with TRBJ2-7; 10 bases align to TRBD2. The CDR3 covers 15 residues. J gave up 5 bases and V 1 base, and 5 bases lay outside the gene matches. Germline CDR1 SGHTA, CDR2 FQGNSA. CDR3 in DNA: TGTGCCAGCAGCTTAGTCGGGACTAGCGCCCACGAGCAGTACTTC. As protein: CASSLVGTSAHEQYF.

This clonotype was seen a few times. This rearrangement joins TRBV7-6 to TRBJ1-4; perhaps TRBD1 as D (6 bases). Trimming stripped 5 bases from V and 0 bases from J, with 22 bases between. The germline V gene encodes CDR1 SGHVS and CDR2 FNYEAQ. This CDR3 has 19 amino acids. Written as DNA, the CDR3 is TGTGCCAGCAGCCCCTTCCCCAGGGGAGGTGGTGCAACTAATGAAAAACTGTTTTTT. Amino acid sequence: CASSPFPRGGGATNEKLFF.

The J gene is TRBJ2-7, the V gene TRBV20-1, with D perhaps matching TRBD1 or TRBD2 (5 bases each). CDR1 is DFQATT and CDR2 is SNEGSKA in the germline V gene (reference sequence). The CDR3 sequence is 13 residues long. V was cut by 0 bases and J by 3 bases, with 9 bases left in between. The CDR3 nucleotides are TGCAGTGCTAGAGATGTGGGGGTCTACGAGCAGTACTTC. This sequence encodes CSARDVGVYEQYF.

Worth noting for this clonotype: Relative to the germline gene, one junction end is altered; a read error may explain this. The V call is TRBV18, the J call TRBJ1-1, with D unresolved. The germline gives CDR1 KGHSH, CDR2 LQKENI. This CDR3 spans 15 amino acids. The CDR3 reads CVSSPTESGVTEAFF. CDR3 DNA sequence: TGTGTCAGCTCACCGACGGAGTCAGGAGTCACTGAAGCTTTCTTT.

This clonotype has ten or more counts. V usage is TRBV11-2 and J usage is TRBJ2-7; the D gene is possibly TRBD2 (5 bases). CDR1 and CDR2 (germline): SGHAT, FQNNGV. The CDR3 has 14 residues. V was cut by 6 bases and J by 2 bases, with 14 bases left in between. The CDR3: CASRVSGGAYEQYF. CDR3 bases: TGTGCCAGCAGAGTCAGCGGCGGTGCCTACGAGCAGTACTTC.

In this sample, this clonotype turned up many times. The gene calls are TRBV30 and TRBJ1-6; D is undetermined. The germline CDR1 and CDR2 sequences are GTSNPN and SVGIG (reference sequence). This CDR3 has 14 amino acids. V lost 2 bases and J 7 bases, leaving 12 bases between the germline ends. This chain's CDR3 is CAWSLGPLNSPLHF. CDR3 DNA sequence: TGTGCCTGGAGTCTAGGACCTCTGAATTCACCCCTCCACTTT.

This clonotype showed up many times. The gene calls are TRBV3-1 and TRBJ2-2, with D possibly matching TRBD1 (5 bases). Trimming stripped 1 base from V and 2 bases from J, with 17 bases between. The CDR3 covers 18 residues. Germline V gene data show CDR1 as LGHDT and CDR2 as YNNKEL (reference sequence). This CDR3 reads CASSQGQGDRPNTGELFF. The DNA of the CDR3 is TGTGCCAGCAGCCAAGGGCAGGGTGACAGACCCAACACCGGGGAGCTGTTTTTT.